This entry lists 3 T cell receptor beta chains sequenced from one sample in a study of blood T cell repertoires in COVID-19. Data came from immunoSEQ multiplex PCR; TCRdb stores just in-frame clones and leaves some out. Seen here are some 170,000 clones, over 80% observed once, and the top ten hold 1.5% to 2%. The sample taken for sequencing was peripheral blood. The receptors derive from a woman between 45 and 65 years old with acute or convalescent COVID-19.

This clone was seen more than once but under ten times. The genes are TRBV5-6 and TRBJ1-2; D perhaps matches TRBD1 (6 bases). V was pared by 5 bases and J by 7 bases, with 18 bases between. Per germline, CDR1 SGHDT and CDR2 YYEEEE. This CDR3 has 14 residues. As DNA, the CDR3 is TGTGCCAGCAGGACCACCGGGGGGCAGAGTGGCTACACCTTC. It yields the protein CASRTTGGQSGYTF.

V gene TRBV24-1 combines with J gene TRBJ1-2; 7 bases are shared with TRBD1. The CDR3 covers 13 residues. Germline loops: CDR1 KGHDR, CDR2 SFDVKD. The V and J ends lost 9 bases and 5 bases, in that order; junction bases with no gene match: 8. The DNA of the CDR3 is TGTGCCACCGACAGGTGCAGGGGGTATGGCTACACCTTC. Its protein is CATDRCRGYGYTF.

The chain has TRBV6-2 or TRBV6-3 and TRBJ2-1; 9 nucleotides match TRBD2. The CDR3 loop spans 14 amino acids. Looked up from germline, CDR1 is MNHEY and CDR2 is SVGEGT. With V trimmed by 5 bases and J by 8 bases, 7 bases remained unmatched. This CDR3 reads CASSTAGGLDEQFF. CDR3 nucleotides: TGTGCCAGCAGTACAGCGGGAGGCTTGGATGAGCAGTTCTTC.